The 9 T cell receptor beta chains in this list originate from one sample, sequenced in a study of spatial heterogeneity in lung cancer. TCRdb used MiXCR to reprocess the 5' RACE reads, holding one entry per CDR3 protein. This table holds roughly 21,000 distinct CDR3 sequences, 2.5% to 4% found once. Time point given: sample taken at primary tumor resection. Whole RNA, isolated from tumor, nontumor lung or frozen PBMC, was sequenced without prior sorting. Material: PBMCs, obtained at surgery. Every receptor here comes from a female donor with early-stage non-small cell lung cancer.

This clonotype was counted ten times or more. V gene TRBV27 combines with J gene TRBJ2-7; D is possibly TRBD2 (6 bases). V was shortened by 3 bases and J by 4 bases, with 10 bases between the two germline ends. This CDR3 is 13 amino acids long. CDR1 MNHEY and CDR2 SMNVEV come from the germline V gene (reference sequence). CDR3 in amino acids: CASSFGDLYEQYF. Written as DNA, the CDR3 is TGTGCCAGCAGTTTTGGGGACTTATACGAGCAGTACTTC.

This clonotype was counted ten times or more. The gene calls are TRBV3-1 and TRBJ2-7; D is undetermined. Looked up from germline, CDR1 is LGHDT and CDR2 is YNNKEL (reference sequence). Trimming shortened V by 1 base and J by 5 bases, and 9 bases separated the two germline ends. The CDR3 length is 13 residues. CDR3 sequence: CASSQGVGNEQYF. Here the CDR3 DNA reads TGTGCCAGCAGCCAAGGAGTGGGGAACGAGCAGTACTTC.

In this sample, this clonotype turned up many times. The V call is TRBV29-1, the J call TRBJ2-1, with D perhaps TRBD1 (6 bases). CDR1 is SQVTM and CDR2 is ANQGSEA in the germline V gene. The CDR3 covers 12 residues. Trimming left V 4 bases short and J 4 bases short, with 8 bases between. CDR3 region: CSVVRGYNEQFF. DNA of the CDR3: TGCAGCGTTGTAAGGGGGTACAATGAGCAGTTCTTC.

This clonotype was counted many times. The chain recombines TRBV4-2 with TRBJ2-3; possibly TRBD2 for D (5 bases). This CDR3 has 17 amino acids. With 2 bases removed from V and 0 bases from J, the gap between germline ends came to 15 bases. The germline gives CDR1 LGHNA, CDR2 YNFKEQ. The CDR3 here is CASSQLAETGSTDTQYF. CDR3 sequence (DNA): TGTGCCAGCAGCCAACTTGCGGAAACGGGAAGCACAGATACGCAGTATTTT.

In its sample, this clonotype was seen many times. V and J are TRBV30 and TRBJ2-3; unclear D gene. Looked up from germline, CDR1 is GTSNPN and CDR2 is SVGIG (reference sequence). Trimming took off 4 bases at V and 4 bases at J, with 12 bases between the two ends. CDR3 length: 13 residues. The CDR3 sequence: CAWNRLGADTQYF. The CDR3 coding sequence is TGTGCCTGGAACCGATTGGGTGCAGATACGCAGTATTTT.

This clonotype has at least ten counts. The chain carries TRBV5-1 and TRBJ1-4; D possibly corresponds to TRBD1 (5 bases). Germline CDR1 is SGHRS and CDR2 is YFSETQ. Trimming left V 5 bases short and J 0 bases short, with 17 bases between. The CDR3 sequence is 17 residues long. The CDR3 DNA follows: TGCGCCAGCAGTCGCGTCGGGACGTATGCAACTAATGAAAAACTGTTTTTT. It translates to CASSRVGTYATNEKLFF. The full variable domain, completed using reference TRBV5-1 and TRBJ1-4, is KAGVTQTPRYLIKTRGQQVTLSCSPISGHRSVSWYQQTPGQGLQFLFEYFSETQRNKGNFPGRFSGRQFSNSRSEMNVSTLELGDSALYLCASSRVGTYATNEKLFFGSGTQLSVL.

There are many counts of this clonotype. The chain is built from TRBV10-2 and TRBJ1-5; D may be TRBD1 (6 bases). Trimming pared 2 bases from V and 7 bases from J, leaving 15 bases between. The CDR3 consists of 15 residues. Germline V gives CDR1 WSHSY, CDR2 SAAADI. The CDR3 nucleotides are TGCGCCAGCAGTGAGGCCAGGGGCGGACGGCAGCCCCAGCATTTT. Protein product: CASSEARGGRQPQHF.

This clonotype was counted at least ten times. The DNA of the CDR3 is TGTGCCAGCGGTGGGACGAATTCACCCCTCCACTTT. It encodes CASGGTNSPLHF. This rearrangement joins TRBV7-9 to TRBJ1-6; D possibly corresponds to TRBD1 (5 bases). CDR3 length equals 12 residues. Trimming removed 8 bases at V and 7 bases at J, with 9 bases between. From germline, CDR1 is SEHNR and CDR2 FQNEAQ (reference sequence).

This clonotype came up many times. The chain joins TRBV19 to TRBJ1-5; D is possibly TRBD1 (5 bases). The V end was cut by 8 bases, the J end by 1 base, with 18 bases between. CDR3 length: 16 amino acids. Looked up from germline, CDR1 is LNHDA and CDR2 is SQIVND (reference sequence). The CDR3 DNA sequence: TGTGCCAGTCATGAAACAGGAAAGCGGAGCAATCAGCCCCAGCATTTT. It translates to CASHETGKRSNQPQHF.